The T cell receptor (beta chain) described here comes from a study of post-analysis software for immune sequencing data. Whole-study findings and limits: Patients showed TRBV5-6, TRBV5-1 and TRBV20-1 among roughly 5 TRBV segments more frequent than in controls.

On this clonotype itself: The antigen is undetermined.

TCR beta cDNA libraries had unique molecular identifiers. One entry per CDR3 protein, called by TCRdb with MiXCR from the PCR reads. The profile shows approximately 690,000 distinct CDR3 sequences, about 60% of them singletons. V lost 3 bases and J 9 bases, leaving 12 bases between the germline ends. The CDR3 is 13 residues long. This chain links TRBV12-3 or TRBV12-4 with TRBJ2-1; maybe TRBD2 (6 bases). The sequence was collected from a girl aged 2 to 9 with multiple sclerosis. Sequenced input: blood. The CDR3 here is CASSFLMGGEQFF. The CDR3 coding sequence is TGTGCCAGCAGTTTCTTAATGGGGGGTGAGCAGTTCTTC.